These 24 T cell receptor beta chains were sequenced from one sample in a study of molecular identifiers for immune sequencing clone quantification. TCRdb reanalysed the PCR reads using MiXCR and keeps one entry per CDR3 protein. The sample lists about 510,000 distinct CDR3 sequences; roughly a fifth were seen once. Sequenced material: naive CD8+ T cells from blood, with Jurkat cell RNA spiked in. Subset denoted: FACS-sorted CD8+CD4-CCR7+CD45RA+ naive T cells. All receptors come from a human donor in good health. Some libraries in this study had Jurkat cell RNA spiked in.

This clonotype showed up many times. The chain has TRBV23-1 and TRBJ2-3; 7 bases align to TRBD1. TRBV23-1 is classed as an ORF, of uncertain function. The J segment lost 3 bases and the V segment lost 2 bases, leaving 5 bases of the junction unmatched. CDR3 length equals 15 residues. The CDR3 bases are TGCGCCAGCAGTCAAAGGGGGCGCGGGACAGATACGCAGTATTTT. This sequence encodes CASSQRGRGTDTQYF.

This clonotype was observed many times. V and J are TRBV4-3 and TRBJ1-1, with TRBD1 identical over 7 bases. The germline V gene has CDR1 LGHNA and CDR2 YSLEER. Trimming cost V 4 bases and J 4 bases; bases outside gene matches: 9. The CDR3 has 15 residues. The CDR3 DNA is TGCGCCAGCAGCCTTTACGACAGGGCGGGCACTGAAGCTTTCTTT. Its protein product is CASSLYDRAGTEAFF.

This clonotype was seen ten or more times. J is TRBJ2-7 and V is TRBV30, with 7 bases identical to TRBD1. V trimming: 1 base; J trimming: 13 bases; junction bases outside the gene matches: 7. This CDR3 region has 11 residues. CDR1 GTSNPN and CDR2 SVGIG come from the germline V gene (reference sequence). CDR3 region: CAWSASGTDYF. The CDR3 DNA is TGTGCCTGGAGTGCATCCGGGACAGACTACTTC.

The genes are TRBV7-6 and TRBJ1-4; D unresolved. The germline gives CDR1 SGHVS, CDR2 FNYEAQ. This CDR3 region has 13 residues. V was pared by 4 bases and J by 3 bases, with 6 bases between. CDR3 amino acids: CASSSDPNEKLFF. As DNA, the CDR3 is TGTGCCAGCAGCTCCGACCCTAATGAAAAACTGTTTTTT.

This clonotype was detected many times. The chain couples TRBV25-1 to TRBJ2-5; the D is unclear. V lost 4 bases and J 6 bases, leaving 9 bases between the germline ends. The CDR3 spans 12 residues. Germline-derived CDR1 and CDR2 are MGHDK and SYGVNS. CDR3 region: CASSVSMKTQYF. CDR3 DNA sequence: TGTGCCAGCAGTGTGAGCATGAAGACCCAGTACTTC.

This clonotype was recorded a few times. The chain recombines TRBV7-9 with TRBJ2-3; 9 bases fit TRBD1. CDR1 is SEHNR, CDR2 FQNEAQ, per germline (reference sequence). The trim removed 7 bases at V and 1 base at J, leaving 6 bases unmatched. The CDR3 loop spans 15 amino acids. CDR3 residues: CASTDRTGGTDTQYF. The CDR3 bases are TGTGCCAGCACCGACCGGACAGGGGGCACAGATACGCAGTATTTT.

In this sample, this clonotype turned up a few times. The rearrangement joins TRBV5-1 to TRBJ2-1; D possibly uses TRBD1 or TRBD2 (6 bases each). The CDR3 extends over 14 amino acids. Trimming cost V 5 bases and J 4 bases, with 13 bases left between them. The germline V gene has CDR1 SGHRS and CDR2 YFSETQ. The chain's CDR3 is CASRPEGGYNEQFF. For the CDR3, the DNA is TGCGCCAGCAGGCCTGAGGGGGGTTACAATGAGCAGTTCTTC.

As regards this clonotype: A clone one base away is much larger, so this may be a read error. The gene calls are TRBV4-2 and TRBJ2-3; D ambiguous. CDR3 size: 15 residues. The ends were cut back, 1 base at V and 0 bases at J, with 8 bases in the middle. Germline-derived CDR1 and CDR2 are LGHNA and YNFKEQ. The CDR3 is CASSQAAASTDTQYF. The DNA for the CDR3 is TGTGCCAGCAGCCAAGCGGCAGCTAGCACAGATACGCAGTATTTT.

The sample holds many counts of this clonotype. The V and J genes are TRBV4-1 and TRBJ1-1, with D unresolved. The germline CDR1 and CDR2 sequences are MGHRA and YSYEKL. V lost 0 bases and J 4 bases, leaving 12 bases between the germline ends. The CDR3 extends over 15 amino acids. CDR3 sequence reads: CASSQDRRAGTEAFF. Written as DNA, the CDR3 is TGCGCCAGCAGCCAAGATAGGAGGGCGGGCACTGAAGCTTTCTTT.

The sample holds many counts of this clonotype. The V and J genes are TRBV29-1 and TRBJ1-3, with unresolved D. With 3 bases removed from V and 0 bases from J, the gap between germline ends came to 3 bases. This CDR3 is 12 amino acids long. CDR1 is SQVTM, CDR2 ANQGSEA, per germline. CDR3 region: CSVEVSGNTIYF. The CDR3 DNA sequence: TGCAGCGTTGAGGTCTCTGGAAACACCATATATTTT.

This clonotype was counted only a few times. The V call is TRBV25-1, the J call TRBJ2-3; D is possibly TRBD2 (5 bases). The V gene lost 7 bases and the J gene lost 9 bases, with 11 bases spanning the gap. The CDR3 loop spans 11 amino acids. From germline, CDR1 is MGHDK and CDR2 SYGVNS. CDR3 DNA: TGTGCCAGCACAGGCGGGCTGACGCAGTATTTT. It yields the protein CASTGGLTQYF.

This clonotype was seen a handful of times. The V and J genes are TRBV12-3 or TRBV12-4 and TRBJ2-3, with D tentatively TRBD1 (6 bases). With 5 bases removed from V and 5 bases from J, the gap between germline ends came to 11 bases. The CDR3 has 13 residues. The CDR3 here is CASSTQGLDTQYF. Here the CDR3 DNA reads TGTGCCAGCAGTACACAGGGTTTAGATACGCAGTATTTT.

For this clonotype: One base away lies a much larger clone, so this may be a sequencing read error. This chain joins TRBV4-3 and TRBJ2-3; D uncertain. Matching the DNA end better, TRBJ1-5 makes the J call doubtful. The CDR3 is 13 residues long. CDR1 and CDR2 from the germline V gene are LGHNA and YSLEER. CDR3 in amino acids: CASSQDRADTQHF. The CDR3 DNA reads TGCGCCAGCAGCCAAGATAGGGCGGATACGCAGCATTTT.

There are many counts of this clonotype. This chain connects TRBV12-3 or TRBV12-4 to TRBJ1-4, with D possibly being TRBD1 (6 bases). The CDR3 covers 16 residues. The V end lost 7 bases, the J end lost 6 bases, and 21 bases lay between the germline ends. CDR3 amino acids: CASTNIRGRADEKLFF. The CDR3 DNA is TGTGCCAGCACCAACATTCGGGGGCGAGCAGATGAAAAACTGTTTTTT.

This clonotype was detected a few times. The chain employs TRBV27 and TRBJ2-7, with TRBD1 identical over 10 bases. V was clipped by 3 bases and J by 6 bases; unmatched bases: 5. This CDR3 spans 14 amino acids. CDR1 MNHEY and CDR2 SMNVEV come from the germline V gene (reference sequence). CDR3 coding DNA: TGTGCCAGCAGTTTCGGGACAGGGGAGTTCGAGCAGTACTTC. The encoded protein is CASSFGTGEFEQYF.

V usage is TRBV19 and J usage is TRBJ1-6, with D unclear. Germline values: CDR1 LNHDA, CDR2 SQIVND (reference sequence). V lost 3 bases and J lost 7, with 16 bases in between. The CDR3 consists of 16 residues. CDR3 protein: CASSIILGSGNSPLHF. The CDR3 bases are TGTGCCAGTAGTATTATTCTGGGATCCGGGAATTCACCCCTCCACTTT.

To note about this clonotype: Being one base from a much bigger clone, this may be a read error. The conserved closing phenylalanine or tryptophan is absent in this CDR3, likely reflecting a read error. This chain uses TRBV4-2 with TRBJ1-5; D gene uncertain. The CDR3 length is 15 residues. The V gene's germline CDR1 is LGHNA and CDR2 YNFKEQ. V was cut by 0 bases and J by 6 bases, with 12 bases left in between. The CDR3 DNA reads TGTGCCAGCAGCCAAGAGGGTGGCGGGTTTCAGCCCCAGCATCTT. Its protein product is CASSQEGGGFQPQHL.

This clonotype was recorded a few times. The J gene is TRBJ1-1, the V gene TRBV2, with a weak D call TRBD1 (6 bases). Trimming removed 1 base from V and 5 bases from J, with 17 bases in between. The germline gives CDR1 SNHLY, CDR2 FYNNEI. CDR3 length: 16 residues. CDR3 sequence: CASSEETGRASTEAFF. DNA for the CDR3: TGTGCCAGCAGTGAAGAAACAGGGCGGGCCTCTACTGAAGCTTTCTTT. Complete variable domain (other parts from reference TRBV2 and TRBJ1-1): EPEVTQTPSHQVTQMGQEVILRCVPISNHLYFYWYRQILGQKVEFLVSFYNNEISEKSEIFDDQFSVERPDGSNFTLKIRSTKLEDSAMYFCASSEETGRASTEAFFGQGTRLTVV.

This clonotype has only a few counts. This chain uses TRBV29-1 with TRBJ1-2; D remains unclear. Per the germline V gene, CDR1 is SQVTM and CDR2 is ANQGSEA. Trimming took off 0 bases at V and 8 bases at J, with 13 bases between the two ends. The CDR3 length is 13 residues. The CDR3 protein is CSVEEEGGVGYTF. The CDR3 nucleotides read TGCAGCGTTGAAGAAGAGGGAGGTGTCGGCTACACCTTC.

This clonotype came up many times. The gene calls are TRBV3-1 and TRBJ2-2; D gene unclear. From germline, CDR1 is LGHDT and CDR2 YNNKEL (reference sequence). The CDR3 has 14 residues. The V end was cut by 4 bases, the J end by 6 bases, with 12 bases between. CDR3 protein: CASSPGGFPGELFF. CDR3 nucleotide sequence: TGTGCCAGCAGCCCCGGTGGATTTCCCGGGGAGCTGTTTTTT.

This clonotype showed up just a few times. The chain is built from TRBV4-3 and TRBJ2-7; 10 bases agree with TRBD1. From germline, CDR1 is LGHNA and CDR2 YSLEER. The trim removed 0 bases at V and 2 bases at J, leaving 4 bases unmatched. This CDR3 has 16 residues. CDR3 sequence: CASSQDIGQGAYEQYF. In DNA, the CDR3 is TGCGCCAGCAGCCAAGATATAGGACAGGGGGCCTACGAGCAGTACTTC.

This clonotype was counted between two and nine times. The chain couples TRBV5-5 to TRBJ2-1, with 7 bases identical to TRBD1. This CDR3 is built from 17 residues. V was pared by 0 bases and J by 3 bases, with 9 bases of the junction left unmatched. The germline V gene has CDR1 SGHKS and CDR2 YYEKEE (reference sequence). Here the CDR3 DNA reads TGTGCCAGCAGCTTGGAAGGGGGCCCGATAGTCTACAATGAGCAGTTCTTC. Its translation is CASSLEGGPIVYNEQFF.

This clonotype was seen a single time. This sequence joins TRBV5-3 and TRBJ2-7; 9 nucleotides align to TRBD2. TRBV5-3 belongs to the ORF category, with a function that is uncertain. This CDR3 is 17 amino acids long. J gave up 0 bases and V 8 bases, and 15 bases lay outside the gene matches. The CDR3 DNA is TGTGCCAGCAGCCTTTGGAGTCTAGCGGGAATCTCCTACGAGCAGTACTTC. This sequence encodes CASSLWSLAGISYEQYF.

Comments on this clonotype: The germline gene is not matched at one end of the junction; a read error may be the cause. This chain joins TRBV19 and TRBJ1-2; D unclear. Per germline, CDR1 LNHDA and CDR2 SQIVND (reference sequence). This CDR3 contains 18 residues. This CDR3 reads CASGIYYRRTPDFNGYTF. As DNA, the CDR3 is TGTGCCAGTGGTATATATTATAGGCGGACTCCAGACTTTAATGGCTACACCTTC.